The clone carrying this TCR beta chain was detected only once. The germline gives CDR1 GTSNPN, CDR2 SVGIG (reference sequence). V lost 2 bases and J 4 bases, leaving 8 bases between the germline ends. This CDR3 is built from 12 residues. The sample is drawn from a study of blood T cell repertoires in COVID-19. Original data processing: Amplification from reference gene primers served as the basis for estimated nucleated cell counts. Repertoires were generated with immunoSEQ multiplex PCR, while TCRdb's copy carries only in-frame clones and drops some. For V, J and clone size, that table is used; D and trimming come from the DNA. The repertoire holds around 150,000 clones, with more than 65% as singletons.

The sequenced material came from peripheral blood. V and J are TRBV30 and TRBJ2-5, with D perhaps TRBD1 (6 bases). The clonotype comes from an older woman with acute or convalescent COVID-19. CDR3 sequence reads: CAWSIQGETQYF. The CDR3 nucleotides read TGTGCCTGGAGTATACAGGGAGAGACCCAGTACTTC.